These T cell receptor beta chains were read from a single sample in a study of cytomegalovirus exposure and HLA in healthy donors. The protocol was immunoSEQ multiplex PCR, while the TCRdb copy is restricted to in-frame clones and leaves out a portion. Of 150,000 to 200,000 clones listed, 55% to 65% are singletons. Material: PBMCs. The receptors here all came from a middle-aged man in good health and CMV-seronegative. The CDR3 runs from the conserved cysteine through the conserved F or W. The order of the fields is D gene, J gene, clone size, V gene, CDR3 DNA, CDR3 protein. A D gene is named only where the DNA matches it firmly. Clone size is not always given. Where it is, it says once, few, many or a class for expanded clones.

>TRBD1|TRBJ1-4|few|TRBV10-3
TGTGCCATCAGGGACAGGGTCGAGGAAAAACTGTTTTTT
CAIRDRVEEKLFF
>-|TRBJ2-3|-|TRBV9
TGTGCCAGCAGCGTAGCTACAAGCGGAAGCACAGATACGCAGTATTTT
CASSVATSGSTDTQYF
>TRBD2|TRBJ2-1|few|TRBV6-6
TGTGCCAGCAGCCCGGGACTAGTACCGGCTGATGAGCAGTTCTTC
CASSPGLVPADEQFF
>-|TRBJ1-2|-|TRBV2
TGTGCCAGCAGTGAGCGTGGAGGGGCCTATGGCTACACCTTC
CASSERGGAYGYTF
>TRBD1|TRBJ2-4|-|TRBV4-1
TGCGCCAGCAGCCAAGATCCAGGGGGAGATCCGGCCAAAAACATTCAGTACTTC
CASSQDPGGDPAKNIQYF
>-|TRBJ1-1|-|TRBV4-1
TGCGCCAGCAGCCAAGTTCGGGGAGGCACTGAAGCTTTCTTT
CASSQVRGGTEAFF
>-|TRBJ2-5|few|TRBV5-4
TGTGCCAGCAGCTTGGCCGGACTGATAGAGACCCAGTACTTC
CASSLAGLIETQYF
>TRBD1|TRBJ2-2|once|TRBV28
TGTGCCAGCAGGACACAGGGGCACCGGGAGCTGTTTTTT
CASRTQGHRELFF
>-|TRBJ1-2|-|TRBV7-9
TGTTCCAGCAGCCTGAGGGCAGGGGACTATGGCTACACCTTC
CSSSLRAGDYGYTF
>-|TRBJ1-1|few|TRBV19
TGTGCCAGTAGTCCTGTCCTGAACACTGAAGCTTTCTTT
CASSPVLNTEAFF
>TRBD2|TRBJ2-1|-|TRBV5-6
TGTGCCAGCAGCACACCCGGGACTAGCGGGAGTTATGAGCAGTTCTTC
CASSTPGTSGSYEQFF
>TRBD2|TRBJ2-1|-|TRBV11-2
TGTGCCAGCAGCACCCGAACTAGCGGGCTCTACAATGAGCAGTTCTTC
CASSTRTSGLYNEQFF
>TRBD1|TRBJ1-5|-|TRBV19
TGTGCCAGTAGTGCCGACAGGGGGGGCAATCAGCCCCAGCATTTT
CASSADRGGNQPQHF
>TRBD1|TRBJ2-5|-|TRBV6-6
TGTGCCAGCAGTTACATGACAGGGGAAGAGACCCAGTACTTC
CASSYMTGEETQYF
>-|TRBJ2-3|few|TRBV7-2
TGTGCCAGCAGGACCTCAGGAGATACGCAGTATTTT
CASRTSGDTQYF
>TRBD1|TRBJ2-7|few|TRBV5-1
TGCGCCAGCAGCCCCGACCCGGACAGGGGAGCAAGGCAGTACTTC
CASSPDPDRGARQYF
>TRBD2|TRBJ2-1|-|TRBV4-2
TGTGCCAGCAGCCAAGATCGATATGAGCAAGTAGCGGGGCAGTTCTTC
CASSQDRYEQVAGQFF